The clone carrying this TCR beta chain was observed many times. Its specificity is unknown. This sample was taken from a study of human T cells and chemical hapten exposure. Study background: Slight volume differences across pooled libraries mainly accounted for varying per-sample TCR yields.

The CDR3 covers 16 residues. The germline V gene encodes CDR1 SGHVS and CDR2 FQNEAQ. V was clipped by 6 bases and J by 1 base, with 18 bases between them. Study-wide findings and caveats: TCRs at high frequency, those above 1 in 1000, did not change with DPC sensitization.

The library labeled individual cDNA molecules by adding unique molecular identifiers to them. Source study methods: The number of TCRs in each sample had a median of about 96,000 and spanned about 23,224 to 700,000. TCRdb reanalysed the 5' RACE reads using MiXCR and keeps one entry per CDR3 protein. TCRdb's processing, not the authors' own work, is the source of the V and J calls. Here the sample spans about 140,000 distinct CDR3 sequences, roughly 4% being singletons. The study extracted total RNA from unfractionated whole blood. The chain carries TRBV7-8 and TRBJ1-1; D perhaps matches TRBD1 (6 bases). The source of this sequence is a female donor in good health. CDR3: CASSIPGATKNTEAFF. CDR3 nucleotide sequence: TGTGCCAGCAGTATTCCAGGGGCGACAAAGAACACTGAAGCTTTCTTT.